This TCR beta chain stems from a study of metastatic and nonmetastatic thyroid tumors. Germline V gene lookup returns CDR1 DFQATT and CDR2 SNEGSKA (reference sequence). The CDR3 contains 15 residues. The V and J ends lost 2 bases and 1 base respectively, with 13 bases between them. Thyroid surgery had not been preceded by any treatment in any patient. Authors' analysis steps: Building a distant-metastasis classifier for papillary thyroid cancer drew on CDR3 differences across clinicopathological groups. Using MiXCR, TCRdb re-called clones from the PCR reads. The V and J calls reflect TCRdb's pipeline rather than the authors' work. The table lists 20,000 to 30,000 clones, around 24% of them singletons.

Material: blood. The chain joins TRBV20-1 to TRBJ2-3; D unresolved. This clonotype was sampled from a female donor with papillary thyroid cancer or a benign thyroid nodule (not recorded which). Some clones in this sample may be carry-over from other donors' samples. CDR3 nucleotide sequence: TGCAGTGCTAGATCGGTGGAGATTCGCACAGATACGCAGTATTTT. Its protein product is CSARSVEIRTDTQYF.